This T cell receptor beta chain originates from a study of T cells after yellow fever vaccination. V was shortened by 4 bases and J by 5 bases, with 17 bases between the two germline ends. The CDR3 loop spans 15 amino acids. Germline V gene sequence: CDR1 SGHVS, CDR2 FQNEAQ. TCRdb reanalysed the 5' RACE reads using MiXCR and keeps one entry per CDR3 protein. This sample has 300,000 or so distinct CDR3 sequences, with roughly 13% found just once. The receptor's source is a man aged 30-40 years who received the YFV17D yellow fever vaccine. J is TRBJ1-2 and V is TRBV7-8; no reliable D call. Sample: CD4+ T cells sorted from PBMCs, taken 45 days after the yellow fever booster vaccination. The CDR3 is CASSSNPGGGYGYTF. CDR3 in DNA: TGTGCCAGCAGCTCCAATCCAGGCGGCGGGTATGGCTACACCTTC.